This TCR beta chain was identified during a study of response to subunit inactivated influenza vaccine. Study findings and constraints: T cells newly recruited by each seasonal influenza vaccination are few, the authors suggested.

One entry per CDR3 protein, called by TCRdb with MiXCR from the RT-PCR reads. The sample contains a few hundred thousand distinct CDR3 sequences, approximately 9.9% of which appear only once. CDR1 and CDR2 (germline): SGHTA, FQGNSA. Trimming removed 5 bases at V and 10 bases at J, with 10 bases between. The CDR3 contains 11 residues. This clonotype was picked up a small number of times. The antigen remains unidentified. V gene TRBV7-2 combines with J gene TRBJ2-3, with D possibly matching TRBD1 (6 bases). The receptor was derived from a man aged 45-60 years who received an inactivated influenza vaccine. The sequencing here drew on PBMCs from blood, taken roughly 47 days after vaccination. The CDR3 nucleotides read TGTGCCAGCAGCCAACAGGGTGCGCAGTATTTT. This encodes CASSQQGAQYF.